Listed below are T cell receptor beta chains from one sample, sequenced in a study of molecular identifiers for immune sequencing clone quantification. TCRdb itself ran the PCR reads through MiXCR, one entry per CDR3 protein. The top ten clones hold under 0.95% of a sample with about 640,000 distinct CDR3 sequences, about 20% of them seen once. Sequencing was done on a sample of naive CD8+ T cells from blood, with Jurkat cell RNA spiked in. These receptors were obtained from a human donor in good health. Some libraries in this study had Jurkat cell RNA spiked in. Both conserved end residues are part of each CDR3. A D gene is named only where the DNA matches it firmly. Only part of the rows carry a size: once, few, many, or a class if the clone is expanded.

J gene	D gene	clone size	V gene	CDR3 protein	CDR3 DNA
TRBJ1-2	.	few	TRBV7-9	CASSSQGTLIGYTF	TGTGCCAGCAGCTCGCAAGGGACCTTGATAGGCTACACCTTC
TRBJ2-5	.	many	TRBV10-3	CAISDGAGLQETQYF	TGTGCCATCAGTGATGGGGCAGGCCTACAAGAGACCCAGTACTTC
TRBJ2-2	.	many	TRBV4-2	CASSQHESVTGELFF	TGTGCCAGCAGCCAACATGAGTCGGTCACCGGGGAGCTGTTTTTT
TRBJ2-7	.	many	TRBV7-9	CASTGQALEQYF	TGTGCCAGCACGGGACAAGCCTTGGAGCAGTACTTC
TRBJ2-1	.	few	TRBV7-9	CASGATSNNEQFF	TGTGCCAGCGGCGCTACATCCAACAATGAGCAGTTCTTC
TRBJ1-5	.	many	TRBV6-2/TRBV6-3	CASSPRDGVQPQHF	TGTGCCAGCAGTCCGCGGGACGGGGTGCAGCCCCAGCATTTT
TRBJ2-1	TRBD2	.	TRBV20-1	CSASTSASYNEQFF	TGCAGTGCTAGTACTAGCGCCTCCTACAATGAGCAGTTCTTC
TRBJ1-1	.	few	TRBV7-9	CASSPSENTEAFF	TGTGCCAGCAGCCCCTCGGAGAACACTGAAGCTTTCTTT
TRBJ2-1	.	.	TRBV12-3/TRBV12-4	CASSYRLEYNEQFF	TGTGCCAGCAGTTACAGGTTGGAGTACAATGAGCAGTTCTTC
TRBJ2-2	.	few	TRBV5-4	CASSVGVGTGELFF	TGTGCCAGCAGCGTCGGCGTTGGCACCGGGGAGCTGTTTTTT
TRBJ2-4	.	many	TRBV7-9	CASSLVGQEDIQYF	TGTGCCAGCAGCTTAGTGGGGCAGGAGGACATTCAGTACTTC
TRBJ2-7	.	many	TRBV15	CATSRDWGTSYEQYF	TGTGCCACCAGCAGAGATTGGGGCACCTCCTACGAGCAGTACTTC
TRBJ2-7	TRBD1	.	TRBV19	CASSPGPGGSSYEQYF	TGTGCCAGTAGCCCCGGCCCAGGGGGCAGCTCCTACGAGCAGTACTTC
TRBJ2-7	TRBD1	.	TRBV20-1	CSARLADRGPYEQYF	TGCAGTGCTAGGCTAGCGGACAGGGGGCCCTACGAGCAGTACTTC
TRBJ2-3	TRBD2	many	TRBV5-1	CASSPRLAGGIDTQYF	TGCGCCAGCAGCCCTAGACTAGCGGGAGGGATAGATACGCAGTATTTT
TRBJ1-6	.	.	TRBV6-2/TRBV6-3	CASSARAGLAPLHF	TGTGCCAGCAGTGCCCGCGCCGGCTTAGCACCCCTCCACTTT
TRBJ2-2	TRBD1	.	TRBV4-1	CASSQAGQSTGELFF	TGCGCCAGCAGCCAAGCGGGACAGTCCACCGGGGAGCTGTTTTTT
TRBJ2-7	.	many	TRBV20-1	CSAREIGGAYEQYF	TGCAGTGCTAGAGAGATAGGGGGAGCCTACGAGCAGTACTTC
TRBJ1-1	.	.	TRBV5-1	CASSLGGRWTEAFF	TGCGCCAGCAGCTTGGGGGGGCGGTGGACTGAAGCTTTCTTT
TRBJ2-7	TRBD2	many	TRBV4-2	CASSQGGLAGVYEQYF	TGTGCCAGCAGCCAAGGGGGACTAGCGGGGGTCTACGAGCAGTACTTC
TRBJ2-7	TRBD1	many	TRBV7-2	CASSFGTGGFYEQYF	TGTGCCAGCAGTTTCGGGACAGGGGGTTTCTACGAGCAGTACTTC
TRBJ2-5	.	many	TRBV7-9	CASSPGYGLGETQYF	TGTGCCAGCAGTCCAGGTTACGGTCTGGGGGAGACCCAGTACTTC
TRBJ1-1	.	few	TRBV11-2	CASSLVPAGLNTEAFF	TGTGCCAGCAGCTTAGTGCCGGCAGGGCTGAACACTGAAGCTTTCTTT
TRBJ2-2	.	many	TRBV5-4	CASGAGGELFF	TGTGCCAGCGGGGCAGGCGGGGAGCTGTTTTTT
TRBJ1-6	TRBD1	few	TRBV25-1	CASSLILRGYNSPLHF	TGTGCCAGCAGCTTAATTCTCAGGGGGTATAATTCACCCCTCCACTTT
TRBJ2-7	.	many	TRBV30	CAWSNVYEQYF	TGTGCCTGGAGTAATGTCTACGAGCAGTACTTC
TRBJ1-2	.	many	TRBV6-2/TRBV6-3	CASSWQEYGYTF	TGTGCCAGCAGTTGGCAGGAATATGGCTACACCTTC
TRBJ2-3	TRBD2	.	TRBV12-3/TRBV12-4	CASSWGGRTDTQYF	TGTGCCAGCAGTTGGGGGGGAAGGACAGATACGCAGTATTTT
TRBJ2-7	.	many	TRBV7-9	CASSLSPARDTYEQYF	TGTGCCAGCAGCCTATCCCCGGCGCGCGATACCTACGAGCAGTACTTC
TRBJ1-1	.	many	TRBV7-9	CASTTRGNTEAFF	TGTGCCAGCACCACGCGGGGCAACACTGAAGCTTTCTTT
TRBJ2-2	TRBD1	.	TRBV28	CASSRRQGVNTGELFF	TGTGCCAGCAGTAGGCGACAGGGGGTTAACACCGGGGAGCTGTTTTTT
TRBJ1-3	TRBD1	.	TRBV27	CAGSGTGLTLDTIYF	TGTGCCGGCAGCGGGACAGGGTTGACTTTGGACACCATATATTTT
TRBJ1-1	.	many	TRBV3-1	CASSQRTYLNTEAFF	TGTGCCAGCAGCCAAAGAACATACCTGAACACTGAAGCTTTCTTT
TRBJ1-4	TRBD1	once	TRBV5-1	CASSRLPTGPNEKLFF	TGCGCCAGCAGTAGACTTCCGACAGGGCCTAATGAAAAACTGTTTTTT
TRBJ2-7	.	.	TRBV20-1	CSARGVRTGAFTYEQYF	TGCAGTGCTAGAGGGGTCCGAACGGGGGCCTTCACCTACGAGCAGTACTTC
TRBJ1-1	.	many	TRBV29-1	CSVGEGAEAFF	TGCAGCGTTGGGGAAGGAGCTGAAGCTTTCTTT
TRBJ2-1	TRBD1	.	TRBV2	CASTSGGIEQFF	TGTGCCAGCACGTCAGGGGGTATCGAGCAGTTCTTC
TRBJ1-1	.	.	TRBV5-3	CASSLSQPNTEAFF	TGTGCCAGCAGCTTATCACAGCCGAACACTGAAGCTTTCTTT
TRBJ2-7	TRBD1	.	TRBV6-6	CASSSPRDSSYEQYF	TGTGCCAGCAGTTCGCCTAGGGACAGCTCCTACGAGCAGTACTTC
TRBJ1-5	.	many	TRBV6-2/TRBV6-3	CASSSREGEAYSNQPQHF	TGTGCCAGCAGTTCCAGGGAAGGGGAGGCATATAGCAATCAGCCCCAGCATTTT
TRBJ2-7	.	.	TRBV20-1	CSAPGFLSSYEQYF	TGCAGTGCTCCAGGGTTCCTAAGCTCCTACGAGCAGTACTTC
TRBJ2-3	.	many	TRBV4-3	CASSQDLGAGDTQYF	TGCGCCAGCAGCCAAGATTTGGGGGCCGGGGATACGCAGTATTTT
TRBJ2-7	.	many	TRBV5-1	CASSFDTYEQYF	TGCGCCAGCAGCTTCGACACCTACGAGCAGTACTTC
TRBJ2-5	TRBD2	many	TRBV9	CASSDRTSGQETQYF	TGTGCCAGCAGCGATCGGACTAGCGGACAAGAGACCCAGTACTTC
TRBJ2-6	TRBD1	few	TRBV25-1	CASSEFGRDSPIGANVLTF	TGTGCCAGCAGTGAATTTGGCCGGGACAGCCCTATTGGGGCCAACGTCCTGACTTTC
TRBJ2-7	.	many	TRBV20-1	CSARDSTGASYEQYF	TGCAGTGCTAGAGATTCAACGGGAGCGTCCTACGAGCAGTACTTC
TRBJ2-5	TRBD1	.	TRBV10-3	CAISGQGAVNQETQYF	TGTGCCATCAGCGGACAGGGGGCGGTGAATCAAGAGACCCAGTACTTC
TRBJ1-3	.	many	TRBV28	CASSFISRLDSGNTIYF	TGTGCCAGCAGTTTTATCAGCAGGTTGGACTCTGGAAACACCATATATTTT
TRBJ2-7	.	.	TRBV19	CASSILAGEDEQHF	TGTGCCAGTAGTATTCTGGCCGGGGAGGACGAGCAGCACTTC
TRBJ2-7	TRBD2	many	TRBV5-4	CASSGAGTSGMYEQYF	TGTGCCAGCAGCGGTGCCGGGACTAGCGGGATGTACGAGCAGTACTTC
TRBJ2-7	TRBD2	many	TRBV20-1	CSARAGGALHEQYF	TGCAGTGCTAGGGCGGGGGGAGCCCTCCACGAGCAGTACTTC
TRBJ2-7	TRBD1	.	TRBV27	CASRLKGQGYEQYF	TGTGCCAGCAGATTAAAAGGACAGGGTTACGAGCAGTACTTC
TRBJ2-7	.	many	TRBV7-9	CASAEGTGYEQYF	TGTGCCAGCGCCGAGGGGACCGGCTACGAGCAGTACTTC
TRBJ2-7	TRBD1	.	TRBV5-1	CASGAGTGAYEQYF	TGCGCCAGCGGCGCGGGGACAGGGGCCTACGAGCAGTACTTC